This TCR beta chain was profiled in a study of T cells in Graves' hyperthyroidism and ophthalmopathy. In the study overall: Once the initial diagnosis was made, peripheral blood was obtained before any treatment.

From germline, CDR1 is SGHTS and CDR2 YDEGEE. The length of the CDR3 is 14 residues. Trimming left V 7 bases short and J 5 bases short, with 18 bases between. A few counts support this clonotype. It was RNA transcripts that yielded the amplified TCR beta CDR3 regions. HTBI primers were the set used in a first-round RT-PCR of the TCR CDR3. TCRdb reprocessed the multiplex PCR reads with MiXCR, giving one entry per CDR3 protein. Among some 300,000 distinct CDR3 sequences listed, roughly a fifth were seen once. Input material: blood. V is TRBV5-8 and J is TRBJ1-1; D is possibly TRBD1 (5 bases). This TCR was recovered from a man aged 50-60 years with Graves' ophthalmopathy. The chain's CDR3 is CASGYGTAGTEAFF. In nucleotides, the CDR3 is TGTGCCAGCGGATACGGGACGGCCGGAACTGAAGCTTTCTTT.